Reported below is one T cell receptor beta chain. Its antigen is not known. The CDR3 totals 17 residues. This sample was taken from a study of cytomegalovirus exposure and HLA in healthy donors. Study-wide background: The approximately 130 validation repertoires and the approximately 700 first-cohort repertoires shared a platform, a later analysis reported.

Some clones are missing from TCRdb's copy, which holds only in-frame ones; the method was immunoSEQ multiplex PCR. The table includes over 200,000 clones, approximately 87% detected once. General study results and limits: Within the approximately 130 validation repertoires, first-cohort TCR clusters tended to co-occur, according to a later analysis.

The sample comprised PBMCs. V gene TRBV21-1 combines with J gene TRBJ2-7; the tabulated D call, TRBD1, remains unverified against the DNA. TRBV21-1 corresponds to a pseudogene. The source of this sequence is a woman aged 18-30 years in good health and CMV-seronegative. The CDR3: CASSNEKPGQGLDEQYF. In nucleotides, the CDR3 is TGTGCCAGCAGCAATGAGAAACCGGGACAGGGTTTAGACGAGCAGTACTTC.